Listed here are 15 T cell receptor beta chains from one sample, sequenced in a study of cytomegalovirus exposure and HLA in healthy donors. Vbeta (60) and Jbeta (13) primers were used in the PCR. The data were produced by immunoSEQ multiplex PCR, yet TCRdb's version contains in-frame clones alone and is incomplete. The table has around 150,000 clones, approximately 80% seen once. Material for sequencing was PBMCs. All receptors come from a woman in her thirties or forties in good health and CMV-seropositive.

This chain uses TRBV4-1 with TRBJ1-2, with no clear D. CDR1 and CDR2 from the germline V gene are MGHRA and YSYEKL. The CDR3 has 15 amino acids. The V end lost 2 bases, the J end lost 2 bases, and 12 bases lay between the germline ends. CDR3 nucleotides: TGCGCCAGCAGCCAACTCGGCCGGGGAAACTATGGCTACACCTTC. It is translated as CASSQLGRGNYGYTF.

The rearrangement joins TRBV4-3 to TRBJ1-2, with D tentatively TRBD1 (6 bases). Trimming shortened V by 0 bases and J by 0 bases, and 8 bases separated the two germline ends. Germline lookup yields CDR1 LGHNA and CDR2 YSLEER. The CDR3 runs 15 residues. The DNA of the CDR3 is TGCGCCAGCAGCCAAGATCCAGGGGCTAACTATGGCTACACCTTC. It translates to CASSQDPGANYGYTF.

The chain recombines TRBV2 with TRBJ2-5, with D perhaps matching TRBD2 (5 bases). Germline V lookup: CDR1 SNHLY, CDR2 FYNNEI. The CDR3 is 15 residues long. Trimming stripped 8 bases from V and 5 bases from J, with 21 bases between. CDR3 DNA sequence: TGTGCCAGCCATGTCAGCGGAGCCCCCGCGGAGACCCAGTACTTC. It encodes CASHVSGAPAETQYF.

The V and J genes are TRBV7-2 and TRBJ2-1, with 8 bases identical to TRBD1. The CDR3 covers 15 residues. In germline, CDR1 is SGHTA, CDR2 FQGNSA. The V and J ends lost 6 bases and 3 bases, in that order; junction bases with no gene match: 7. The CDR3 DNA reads TGTGCCAGCAGAAGGACAGGGTTCGGCTACAATGAGCAGTTCTTC. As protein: CASRRTGFGYNEQFF.

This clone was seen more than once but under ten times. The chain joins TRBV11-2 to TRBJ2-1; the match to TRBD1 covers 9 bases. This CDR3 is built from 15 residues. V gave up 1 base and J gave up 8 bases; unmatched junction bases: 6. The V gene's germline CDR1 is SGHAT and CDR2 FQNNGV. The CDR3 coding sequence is TGTGCCAGCAGCTTAGGGGGGACAGGGTACCATGAGCAGTTCTTC. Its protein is CASSLGGTGYHEQFF.

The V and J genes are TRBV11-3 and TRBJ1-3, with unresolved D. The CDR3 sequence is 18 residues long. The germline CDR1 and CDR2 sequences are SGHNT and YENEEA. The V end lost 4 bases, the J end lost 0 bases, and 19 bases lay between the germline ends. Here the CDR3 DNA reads TGTGCCAGCAGCTCGGCCCCGACAAGTCTTTACTCTGGAAACACCATATATTTT. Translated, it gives CASSSAPTSLYSGNTIYF.

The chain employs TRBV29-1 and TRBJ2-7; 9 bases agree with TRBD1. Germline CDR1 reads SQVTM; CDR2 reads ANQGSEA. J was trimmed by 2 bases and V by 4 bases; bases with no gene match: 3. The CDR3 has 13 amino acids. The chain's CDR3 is CSVGRTGAYEQYF. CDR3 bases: TGCAGCGTTGGGAGGACAGGGGCCTACGAGCAGTACTTC.

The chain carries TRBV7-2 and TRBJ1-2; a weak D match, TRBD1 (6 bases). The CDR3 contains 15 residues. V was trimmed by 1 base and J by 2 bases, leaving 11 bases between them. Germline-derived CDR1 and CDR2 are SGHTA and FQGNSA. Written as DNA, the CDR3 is TGTGCCAGCAGCTTAGATTCAGGGGTCAACTATGGCTACACCTTC. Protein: CASSLDSGVNYGYTF.

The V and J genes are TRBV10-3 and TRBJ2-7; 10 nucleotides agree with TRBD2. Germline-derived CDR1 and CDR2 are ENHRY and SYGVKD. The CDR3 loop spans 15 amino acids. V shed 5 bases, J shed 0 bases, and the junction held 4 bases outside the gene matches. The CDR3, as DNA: TGTGCCATCAGTTACCTAGCGGGGGCCTCCTACGAGCAGTACTTC. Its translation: CAISYLAGASYEQYF.

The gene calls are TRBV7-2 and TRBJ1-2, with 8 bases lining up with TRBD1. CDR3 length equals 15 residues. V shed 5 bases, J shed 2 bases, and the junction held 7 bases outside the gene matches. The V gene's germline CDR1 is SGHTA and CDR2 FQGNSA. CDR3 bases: TGTGCCAGCAGCCATTCGACAGGGGAGAACTATGGCTACACCTTC. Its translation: CASSHSTGENYGYTF. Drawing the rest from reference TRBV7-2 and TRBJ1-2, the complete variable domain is GAGVSQSPSNKVTEKGKDVELRCDPISGHTALYWYRQSLGQGLEFLIYFQGNSAPDKSGLPSDRFSAERTGGSVSTLTIQRTQQEDSAVYLCASSHSTGENYGYTFGSGTRLTVV.

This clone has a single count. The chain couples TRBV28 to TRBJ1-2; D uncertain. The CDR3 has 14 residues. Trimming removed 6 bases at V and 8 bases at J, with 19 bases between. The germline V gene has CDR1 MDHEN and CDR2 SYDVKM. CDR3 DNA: TGTGCCAGCAGGAGACATGGTCAAGTTGGAGGCTACACCTTC. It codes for CASRRHGQVGGYTF.

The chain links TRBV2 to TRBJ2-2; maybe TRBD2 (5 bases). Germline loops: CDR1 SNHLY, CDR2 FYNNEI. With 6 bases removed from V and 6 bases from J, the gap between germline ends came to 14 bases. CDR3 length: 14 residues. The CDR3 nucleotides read TGTGCCAGCAGCGCTATGGGAGCTGCCGGGGAGCTGTTTTTT. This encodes CASSAMGAAGELFF.

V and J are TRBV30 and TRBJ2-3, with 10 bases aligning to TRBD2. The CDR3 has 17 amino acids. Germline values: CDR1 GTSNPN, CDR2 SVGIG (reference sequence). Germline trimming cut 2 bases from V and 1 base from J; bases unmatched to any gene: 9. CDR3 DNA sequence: TGTGCCTGGAGTCTAGCGGGAGCAAGGTCGGGCACAGATACGCAGTATTTT. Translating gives CAWSLAGARSGTDTQYF. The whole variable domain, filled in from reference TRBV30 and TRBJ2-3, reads SQTIHQWPATLVQPVGSPLSLECTVEGTSNPNLYWYRQAAGRGLQLLFYSVGIGQISSEVPQNLSASRPQDRQFILSSKKLLLSDSGFYLCAWSLAGARSGTDTQYFGPGTRLTVL.

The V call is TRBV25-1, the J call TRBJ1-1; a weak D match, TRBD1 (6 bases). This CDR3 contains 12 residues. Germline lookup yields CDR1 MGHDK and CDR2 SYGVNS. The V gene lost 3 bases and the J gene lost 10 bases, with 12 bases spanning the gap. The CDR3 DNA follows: TGTGCCAGCAGTGAGTCTCAGGGGAGAGCTTTCTTT. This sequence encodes CASSESQGRAFF. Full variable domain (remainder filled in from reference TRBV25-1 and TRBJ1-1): EADIYQTPRYLVIGTGKKITLECSQTMGHDKMYWYQQDPGMELHLIHYSYGVNSTEKGDLSSESTVSRIRTEHFPLTLESARPSHTSQYLCASSESQGRAFFGQGTRLTVV.

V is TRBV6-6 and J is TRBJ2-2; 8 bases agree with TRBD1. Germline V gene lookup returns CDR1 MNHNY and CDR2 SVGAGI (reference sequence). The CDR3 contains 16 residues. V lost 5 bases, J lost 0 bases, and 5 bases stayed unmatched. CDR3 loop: CASSPWTGPNTGELFF. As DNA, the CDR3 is TGTGCCAGCAGTCCATGGACAGGGCCGAACACCGGGGAGCTGTTTTTT.